The following is a TCR beta chain sequence with its context. Its antigen is unknown. No base quality information exists; no much larger clone differs at one position. Using the deep immunoSEQ assay, multiplex PCR amplified TCR CDR3 regions from genomic DNA. Extracted genomic DNA from each cell subset was spread evenly across all wells of several immunoSEQ 96-well plates, with each plate serving as a replicate. Each replicate PCR for sorted subsets received about 210 ng genomic DNA, equal to tens of thousands of T cell genomes. Purified libraries were quantified with a Qubit 3.0 fluorometer, sized on a Bioanalyzer 2100, and re-quantified with the KAPA Library Quantification kit. Each immunoSEQ 96-well plate was sequenced on its own single-read 150-cycle Illumina NextSeq 550 flow cell. The study's own analysis went as follows. The immunoSEQ output contained only junctional sequences without quality scores, so filtering could not match that applied to full-length reads. To assign V/J genes and CDR3, sequences were annotated using PyIR, a Python wrapper for IgBLAST v1.9, with IMGT germline references. Any read was removed if the V/J assignment was weak (E-value above 1e-6), the CDR3 was missing, or the read contained stop codons, out-of-frame junctions, or ambiguous translated residues. V3J clonotypes were defined as sequences sharing an identical inferred V gene, J gene, and CDR3 amino acid sequence. Percentage overlap between repertoires was computed as shared unique clonotypes divided by the size of the smaller repertoire. Richness of each repertoire was evaluated using RTK rarefaction, the Chao1 estimator, and Recon v2.1 estimates of unobserved clonotypes. For all TCRbeta clonotypes obtained by the gDNA method from a handful of donors, generation probabilities were computed with OLGA. TCRdb mirrors the immuneACCESS table, restricted to in-frame sequences. Some clones are absent from its copies; in checked studies, under half trace to an unresolved V gene, and the reason for the others is unknown. The DNA gave D and trimming, while V, J and clone size come from that table. The table for this sample lists 190,000 or so clones; 65% to 70% of them were counted only once. The ten largest clones add up to about 9.4% of the sample.

The sample originates from a study of shared clonotypes between healthy human individuals (TCRdb year 2020). For the wider study: The cohort included three men and a couple of women between 18 and 49 years of age. For each donor, three plates each were used for CD4 naive and CD4 memory, two plates were used for CD8 naive, and one plate was used for CD8 memory. To estimate repertoire size and how much clonotype sharing occurs between individuals, the study deeply sequenced the blood TCR repertoires of roughly 5 healthy adults. Different laboratories and diverse techniques were used to prepare libraries and sequence TCR repertoires, to increase sequencing depth and limit assay-specific biases. Per donor, leukapheresis produced somewhere between about 0.8 and 9 billion PBMCs. Paper-wide results and their limitations: Incomplete sequencing was indicated by rarefaction of sorted-subset datasets, despite the large sequencing depth. Only blood was sampled, and tissue TCR repertoires likely differ from those in blood. Compared with non-shared clonotypes, the clonotypes found in all four sorted-subset donors had higher generation probabilities. Naive subsets generally had larger estimated clonotype richness than memory subsets did. About 5% of naive CD4, 3% to 3.5% of naive CD8, approximately 2.2% of memory CD4, and approximately 0.39% of memory CD8 clonotypes were shared across several donors. Based on pairwise subsampling, the degree of clonotype sharing among donors was expected to be affected by sequencing depth. Because the study included only a small number of donors, the genetic and exposure-history diversity represented was limited.

The donors were healthy, HIV-negative adults who had no recently reported acute infections or vaccinations. Every donor was a Caucasian adult residing in Nashville, Tennessee, USA. Magnetic negative selection was used to enrich CD4+ T cells, after which naive cells were positively selected on CD45RA and the negative fraction became the memory subset. Blood was collected by leukapheresis, and PBMCs were isolated by Ficoll-Histopaque density gradient centrifugation and then cryopreserved in liquid nitrogen vapor phase. Analytical flow cytometry was used to check the purity and quantity of each magnetically sorted T cell population. Each sorted fraction had its genomic DNA isolated and then quantified by UV absorbance on a Nanodrop 2000c. The sequenced sample consisted of memory CD4+ T cells sorted from blood. The meaning of the sample's cell subset or site label: CD45RA-negative fraction. The sequence was collected from a man aged 25-45 years in good health.

In nucleotides, the sequence is TGTGCCAGCAGCCCCGGACAGGGGGCGTGGGAGACCCAGTACTTC. This sequence encodes CASSPGQGAWETQYF. This sequence uses TRBV11-3 and TRBJ2-5; TRBD1 lines up with 11 middle nucleotides. The germline V gene gives CDR1 as SGHNT and CDR2 as YENEEA. Ends trimmed: V by 5 bases, J by 5 bases; bases unmatched to a gene: 7. Its CDR3 holds 15 amino acids, cysteine through phenylalanine. CDR3 DNA only is kept here, 45 bases in frame from base 1.